Each of the 21 T cell receptor beta chains below was sequenced from the same sample in a study of T cell changes during pregnancy in multiple sclerosis. Here immunoSEQ multiplex PCR was the method, and the copy in TCRdb shows in-frame clones only, minus some. The sample consists of 45,000 to 50,000 clones, roughly 92% of them appearing once. Specimen: CD4+ T cells from peripheral blood mononuclear cells, collected in the second trimester of pregnancy. Every receptor here comes from a female donor in good health, enrolled as a control in a pregnancy study.

CDR3 sequence (DNA): TGTGCCAGCAGCCAAGAAGTAGGGGCTAACTATGGCTACACCTTC. Translating gives CASSQEVGANYGYTF. V is TRBV4-2 and J is TRBJ1-2; D possibly corresponds to TRBD1 (5 bases). Deletions cut 0 bases from V and 0 bases from J, with 8 bases between. The CDR3 is made up of 15 amino acids. CDR1 and CDR2 from the germline V gene are LGHNA and YNFKEQ.

This clone appeared a few times. CDR3 nucleotide sequence: TGTGCCAGCAGTCTCCGAGGAGCGGCGGTTTTGGACAATGAGCAGTTCTTC. It is translated as CASSLRGAAVLDNEQFF. The chain combines TRBV11-2 with TRBJ2-1; possible D gene TRBD2, 5 bases. CDR1 and CDR2 (germline): SGHAT, FQNNGV. Trimming cost V 6 bases and J 5 bases, with 23 bases left between them. The CDR3 spans 17 residues.

The gene calls are TRBV5-1 and TRBJ1-1; 7 bases fit TRBD1. CDR1 SGHRS and CDR2 YFSETQ come from the germline V gene. The CDR3 sequence is 15 residues long. V shed 2 bases, J shed 5 bases, and the junction held 9 bases outside the gene matches. The DNA of the CDR3 is TGCGCCAGCAGCTTTAACAGGGGAAGAGGTACTGAAGCTTTCTTT. It is translated as CASSFNRGRGTEAFF.

The genes are TRBV27 and TRBJ1-1; D is possibly TRBD1 (6 bases). Germline V gene data show CDR1 as MNHEY and CDR2 as SMNVEV (reference sequence). The V end lost 5 bases, the J end lost 0 bases, and 19 bases lay between the germline ends. The CDR3 has 17 amino acids. CDR3 bases: TGTGCCAGCAGTGAACACAGGGAAGAATATTTGAACACTGAAGCTTTCTTT. It specifies CASSEHREEYLNTEAFF.

The chain joins TRBV5-4 to TRBJ1-1; 9 nucleotides match TRBD1. Germline CDR1 reads SGHNT; CDR2 reads YYREEE (reference sequence). The V gene end was trimmed by 0 bases and the J gene end by 6 bases; junction bases not matched to a gene: 6. The length of the CDR3 is 15 residues. For the CDR3, the DNA is TGTGCCAGCAGCTTGGGGGACAGGGCCCCTTCTGAAGCTTTCTTT. Protein: CASSLGDRAPSEAFF.

The chain couples TRBV19 to TRBJ1-1, with D possibly TRBD1 on 5 matching bases. The germline V gene encodes CDR1 LNHDA and CDR2 SQIVND (reference sequence). V gave up 0 bases and J gave up 3 bases, with 8 bases separating them. This CDR3 has 14 residues. CDR3 coding DNA: TGTGCCAGTAGTATAGAGCCAGGGCACACTGAAGCTTTCTTT. Protein product: CASSIEPGHTEAFF.

The rearrangement links TRBV4-3 to TRBJ1-1, with D perhaps matching TRBD1 (5 bases). The germline V gene has CDR1 LGHNA and CDR2 YSLEER. This CDR3 contains 14 residues. V was cut by 0 bases and J by 1 base, with 6 bases left in between. The CDR3 spells CASSQDGQNTEAFF. CDR3 DNA: TGCGCCAGCAGCCAAGATGGACAGAACACTGAAGCTTTCTTT.

This clone has only one observation. The chain is built from TRBV4-3 and TRBJ2-7, with D possibly matching TRBD2 (6 bases). The CDR3 contains 17 residues. The V end was cut by 2 bases, the J end by 3 bases, with 20 bases between. Germline V gene sequence: CDR1 LGHNA, CDR2 YSLEER. DNA for the CDR3: TGCGCCAGCAGCCAAACGTTTAGCCCCCGGGACTTCTACGAGCAGTACTTC. Translated, it gives CASSQTFSPRDFYEQYF.

The rearrangement uses TRBV29-1 and TRBJ2-7; TRBD1 agrees at 11 bases. The CDR3 extends over 13 amino acids. The germline gives CDR1 SQVTM, CDR2 ANQGSEA. The V gene end was trimmed by 5 bases and the J gene end by 2 bases; junction bases not matched to a gene: 2. Here the CDR3 reads CSVPGQGAYEQYF. The DNA of the CDR3 is TGCAGCGTTCCGGGACAGGGGGCCTACGAGCAGTACTTC.

This chain uses TRBV4-1 with TRBJ2-7; weak D call: TRBD1 (5 bases). Trimming left V 0 bases short and J 4 bases short, with 16 bases between. The CDR3 runs to 16 residues. CDR1 is MGHRA, CDR2 YSYEKL, per germline. This CDR3 is CASSQDGRATFYEQYF. The DNA of the CDR3 is TGCGCCAGCAGCCAAGACGGCAGGGCAACTTTTTACGAGCAGTACTTC.

The V gene is TRBV9, the J gene TRBJ1-2, with 8 bases identical to TRBD1. The CDR3 length is 15 residues. Trimming at V came to 0 bases and at J to 5 bases, leaving 6 bases not matched to a gene. Germline CDR1 SGDLS, CDR2 YYNGEE. DNA for the CDR3: TGTGCCAGCAGCGTAGCGGTGGGACAGGCTTATGGCTACACCTTC. This translates into CASSVAVGQAYGYTF.

This rearrangement joins TRBV6-6 to TRBJ1-1, with TRBD1 as a possible D gene (6 bases). CDR1 is MNHNY, CDR2 SVGAGI, per germline (reference sequence). The CDR3 totals 12 residues. The V end lost 5 bases, the J end lost 9 bases, and 13 bases lay between the germline ends. The CDR3 DNA reads TGTGCCAGCAGTCAACTGGACAGAAAAGCTTTCTTT. It translates to CASSQLDRKAFF.

The chain has TRBV19 and TRBJ1-2; 8 bases fit TRBD1. Looked up from germline, CDR1 is LNHDA and CDR2 is SQIVND (reference sequence). This CDR3 has 13 amino acids. Germline trimming cut 9 bases from V and 8 bases from J; bases unmatched to any gene: 11. DNA for the CDR3: TGTGCCAGCCAGGGACAGGCGAATGGGGGCTACACCTTC. It is translated as CASQGQANGGYTF.

This sequence joins TRBV5-8 and TRBJ1-1; no definite D call. CDR1 and CDR2 from the germline V gene are SGHTS and YDEGEE. CDR3 length: 15 amino acids. Trimming removed 0 bases from V and 2 bases from J, with 11 bases in between. The CDR3 reads CASSLASRRNTEAFF. DNA for the CDR3: TGTGCCAGCAGCTTGGCGTCCCGGAGAAACACTGAAGCTTTCTTT.

This chain uses TRBV7-2 with TRBJ1-1, with D possibly matching TRBD1 (6 bases). Looked up from germline, CDR1 is SGHTA and CDR2 is FQGNSA. CDR3 length: 18 amino acids. Between the trimmed V and J ends, which lost 0 bases and 0 bases, there was a span of 17 bases. CDR3 residues: CASSLALGTWTMNTEAFF. In DNA form, the CDR3 reads TGTGCCAGCAGCTTAGCCTTAGGGACATGGACCATGAACACTGAAGCTTTCTTT.

The chain carries TRBV6-1 and TRBJ2-3; TRBD1 aligns across 11 bases. This CDR3 comprises 16 residues. Per germline, CDR1 MNHNS and CDR2 SASEGT. J was trimmed by 5 bases and V by 2 bases; bases with no gene match: 6. CDR3 DNA sequence: TGTGCCAGCAGTGAATTGGACAGGGGGCCAATAGATACGCAGTATTTT. This codes for CASSELDRGPIDTQYF.

The J gene is TRBJ2-4, the V gene TRBV6-1; D perhaps matches TRBD1 (8 bases). The V gene's germline CDR1 is MNHNS and CDR2 SASEGT. The CDR3 contains 16 residues. V dropped 4 bases and J dropped 3 bases, with 16 bases sitting between them. The CDR3 region is CASSATYRGGKNIQYF. The CDR3 DNA follows: TGTGCCAGCAGTGCTACATACAGGGGGGGCAAAAACATTCAGTACTTC.

The rearrangement uses TRBV11-2 and TRBJ1-2, with no clear D. This CDR3 has 14 amino acids. V shed 5 bases and J shed 6 bases, with 16 bases lying between them. Per germline, CDR1 SGHAT and CDR2 FQNNGV. The CDR3 DNA follows: TGTGCCAGCAGCCCCCAAGGGAGAGCCCATGGCTACACCTTC. Protein sequence: CASSPQGRAHGYTF.

Of note for this clone: The junction shows a germline mismatch at one end, possibly a read error. The rearrangement joins TRBV6-1 to TRBJ2-7, with D possibly TRBD1 on 6 matching bases. The CDR3 has 11 amino acids. Germline V CDR1 and CDR2: MNHNS, SASEGT. In DNA, the CDR3 is TGTGCCAGCAGTGACCTACAGGGTAAGACCTTC. Protein: CASSDLQGKTF.

The rearrangement links TRBV5-1 to TRBJ2-7; the D gene is possibly TRBD2 (6 bases). The CDR3 contains 15 residues. Trimming removed 4 bases from V and 2 bases from J, with 16 bases in between. The V gene's germline CDR1 is SGHRS and CDR2 YFSETQ. CDR3 coding DNA: TGCGCCAGCAGCCCCGCCGGGACGGGGGCCTACGAGCAGTACTTC. Translating it yields CASSPAGTGAYEQYF.

The V and J genes are TRBV7-2 and TRBJ1-2, with 8 bases matching TRBD1. In germline, CDR1 is SGHTA, CDR2 FQGNSA. Germline trimming cut 1 base from V and 4 bases from J; bases unmatched to any gene: 8. This CDR3 has 16 amino acids. CDR3 bases: TGTGCCAGCAGCTTAGGAGGGACAGGATCACTCTATGGCTACACCTTC. Encoded protein: CASSLGGTGSLYGYTF.